This T cell receptor (delta chain) was retrieved from a study of gamma-delta chains in newborns, infants, children. Across the study: Innate gammadelta T cells reportedly expand polyclonally right after birth, driven by microbial exposure, per the title.

CDR1 GEAIGNYY and CDR2 EKD come from the germline V gene. V dropped 0 bases and J dropped 1 base, with 14 bases sitting between them. The length of the CDR3 is 16 residues. TCRdb used CATT to re-call clones from the reads. Of some 10,000 delta-chain clones in the sample, around 8.3% were seen once. The sequence was obtained from a child who was a newborn, infant or young child, either healthy, febrile or measles-vaccinated (not recorded which). This chain connects TRDV2 to TRDJ1, with D uncertain. The specimen was blood. CDR3 amino acids: CACDTVSPRTTDKLIF. The DNA of the CDR3 is TGTGCCTGTGACACCGTGTCGCCCCGCACCACCGATAAACTCATCTTT.